Shown below are 18 T cell receptor beta chains from a single sample sequenced in a study of T cells after yellow fever vaccination. TCRdb independently ran MiXCR on the 5' RACE reads; one entry per CDR3 protein. Here the sample spans 100,000 to 150,000 distinct CDR3 sequences, 13% to 15% being singletons. Sequencing used CD8+ T cells sorted from PBMCs, obtained 5 days after the yellow fever booster vaccination. The receptors originated from a man aged 18-30 years who received the YFV17D yellow fever vaccine.

This clonotype was observed a handful of times. The rearrangement links TRBV4-2 to TRBJ1-1; D unresolved. Per germline, CDR1 LGHNA and CDR2 YNFKEQ. The CDR3 has 13 amino acids. The ends were cut back, 2 bases at V and 3 bases at J, with 7 bases in the middle. The CDR3 spells CASSQIGHTEAFF. CDR3 DNA sequence: TGTGCCAGCAGCCAAATCGGACACACTGAAGCTTTCTTT.

This clonotype occurred many times. The chain uses TRBV6-2 or TRBV6-3 and TRBJ1-5; no definite D call. Germline CDR1 and CDR2: MNHEY and SVGEGT. V lost 6 bases, J lost 9 bases, and 12 bases lay in between. The CDR3 spans 12 residues. CDR3 protein: CASSLFGRPQHF. Here the CDR3 DNA reads TGTGCCAGCAGCCTCTTCGGTCGGCCCCAGCATTTT.

This clonotype was seen many times. The chain couples TRBV4-3 to TRBJ1-2; no clear D. From germline, CDR1 is LGHNA and CDR2 YSLEER. Trimming took off 5 bases at V and 1 base at J, with 17 bases between the two ends. The CDR3 runs to 16 residues. CDR3 amino acids: CASSSSSQTFNYGYTF. The DNA of the CDR3 is TGCGCCAGCAGCTCCTCGAGCCAGACGTTTAACTATGGCTACACCTTC.

The rearrangement joins TRBV7-2 to TRBJ2-3; no firm D call. V was trimmed by 3 bases and J by 1 base, leaving 17 bases between them. The CDR3 is made up of 17 amino acids. The germline CDR1 and CDR2 sequences are SGHTA and FQGNSA. The CDR3 protein is CASSFEGWQTGTDTQYF. As DNA, the CDR3 is TGTGCCAGCAGCTTTGAAGGTTGGCAGACCGGCACAGATACGCAGTATTTT.

This clonotype was observed a few times. The rearrangement uses TRBV27 and TRBJ1-4; D is unclear. Germline V gene sequence: CDR1 MNHEY, CDR2 SMNVEV (reference sequence). V was shortened by 6 bases and J by 6 bases, with 11 bases between the two germline ends. This CDR3 is 13 amino acids long. The CDR3: CASRWLRDEKLFF. The CDR3 coding sequence is TGTGCCAGCAGATGGCTCCGGGATGAAAAACTGTTTTTT.

V usage is TRBV12-2 and J usage is TRBJ2-7; the table gives TRBD2 as D, unverified against the DNA. TRBV12-2 corresponds to a pseudogene. The CDR3 sequence is 16 residues long. CDR3 DNA sequence: TGTGCAAGTCGCCCCCGAGCGGGAAAAGCATCCTACGAGCAGTACTTC. The encoded protein is CASRPRAGKASYEQYF.

The chain carries TRBV29-1 and TRBJ2-2; D not resolved. The CDR3 contains 11 residues. V dropped 4 bases and J dropped 1 base, with 1 base sitting between them. In germline, CDR1 is SQVTM, CDR2 ANQGSEA. CDR3 residues: CSVVNTGELFF. In nucleotides, the CDR3 is TGCAGCGTTGTGAACACCGGGGAGCTGTTTTTT.

This clonotype was picked up a small number of times. The chain is built from TRBV7-9 and TRBJ1-3; D is unclear. The CDR3 totals 14 residues. Germline CDR1 is SEHNR and CDR2 is FQNEAQ (reference sequence). The V end lost 2 bases, the J end lost 0 bases, and 5 bases lay between the germline ends. The DNA for the CDR3 is TGTGCCAGCAGCTTATCAGGCTCTGGAAACACCATATATTTT. Its protein is CASSLSGSGNTIYF.

The chain has TRBV19 and TRBJ1-1; D is unresolved. Germline lookup yields CDR1 LNHDA and CDR2 SQIVND (reference sequence). This CDR3 is 13 amino acids long. V shed 2 bases and J shed 1 base, with 5 bases lying between them. The DNA for the CDR3 is TGTGCCAGTAGTATAACGGAGAACACTGAAGCTTTCTTT. Its protein is CASSITENTEAFF. Using reference TRBV19 and TRBJ1-1 for the parts outside the CDR3, the full variable domain is DGGITQSPKYLFRKEGQNVTLSCEQNLNHDAMYWYRQDPGQGLRLIYYSQIVNDFQKGDIAEGYSVSREKKESFPLTVTSAQKNPTAFYLCASSITENTEAFFGQGTRLTVV.

In this sample, this clonotype turned up a few times. The CDR3 protein is CASSQVGVESNTEAFF. In DNA form, the CDR3 reads TGCGCCAGCAGCCAAGTTGGGGTTGAGAGTAACACTGAAGCTTTCTTT. The chain is built from TRBV4-1 and TRBJ1-1, with no clear D. The CDR3 covers 16 residues. CDR1 and CDR2 from the germline V gene are MGHRA and YSYEKL. The V gene lost 1 base and the J gene lost 2 bases, with 14 bases spanning the gap.

The gene calls are TRBV4-2 and TRBJ1-2; D is unclear. V lost 4 bases and J lost 5, with 17 bases in between. Germline V gives CDR1 LGHNA, CDR2 YNFKEQ. The CDR3 loop spans 15 amino acids. CDR3 in amino acids: CASSPWTGGIYGYTF. Here the CDR3 DNA reads TGTGCCAGCAGCCCTTGGACGGGCGGTATATATGGCTACACCTTC.

The V gene is TRBV23-1, the J gene TRBJ1-6; D gene ambiguous. TRBV23-1 is given ORF status, its function remaining uncertain. This CDR3 region has 13 residues. Trimming took off 0 bases at V and 7 bases at J, with 4 bases between the two ends. Written as DNA, the CDR3 is TGCGCCAGCAGTCAATCGGGGAATTCACCCCTCCACTTT. The encoded protein is CASSQSGNSPLHF.

This chain joins TRBV4-2 and TRBJ1-1; 7 nucleotides line up with TRBD1. CDR3 length: 14 residues. Germline assignment: CDR1 LGHNA and CDR2 YNFKEQ. V lost 4 bases, J lost 1 base, and 3 bases stayed unmatched. As DNA, the CDR3 is TGTGCCAGCAGCCGAGGACAGGAGAACACTGAAGCTTTCTTT. It codes for CASSRGQENTEAFF.

This chain joins TRBV4-1 and TRBJ1-1; unclear D gene. The CDR3 has 16 amino acids. Germline lookup yields CDR1 MGHRA and CDR2 YSYEKL. V was pared by 0 bases and J by 4 bases, with 15 bases between. The CDR3 is CASSQDVAALGTEAFF. CDR3 coding DNA: TGCGCCAGCAGCCAAGACGTGGCAGCCTTAGGCACTGAAGCTTTCTTT.

This clonotype was seen a few times. This rearrangement joins TRBV9 to TRBJ2-1; 7 bases are a match to TRBD1. The CDR3 spans 17 residues. The V gene's germline CDR1 is SGDLS and CDR2 YYNGEE. V lost 4 bases and J lost 3; bases outside the gene matches: 13. The CDR3, as DNA: TGTGCCAGCAGCCATCCGAGAGGGACAGTTTTCTACAATGAGCAGTTCTTC. This codes for CASSHPRGTVFYNEQFF.

This clonotype was detected only a few times. The J gene is TRBJ2-3, the V gene TRBV18; possible D gene TRBD1, 7 bases. The germline V gene has CDR1 KGHSH and CDR2 LQKENI. The CDR3 is 16 amino acids. Trimming removed 5 bases from V and 6 bases from J, with 21 bases in between. The CDR3 loop reads CASSTLRGVRRDTQYF. CDR3 DNA: TGTGCCAGCTCAACCCTCAGGGGGGTCCGGCGGGATACGCAGTATTTT. Variable domain in full (rest from reference TRBV18 and TRBJ2-3): NAGVMQNPRHLVRRRGQEARLRCSPMKGHSHVYWYRQLPEEGLKFMVYLQKENIIDESGMPKERFSAEFPKEGPSILRIQQVVRGDSAAYFCASSTLRGVRRDTQYFGPGTRLTVL.

CDR3 loop: CASSFAGLGTEAFF. DNA of the CDR3: TGTGCCAGCAGTTTCGCCGGGCTGGGCACTGAAGCTTTCTTT. The chain recombines TRBV28 with TRBJ1-1, with no clear D. Germline-derived CDR1 and CDR2 are MDHEN and SYDVKM. This CDR3 is built from 14 residues. Trimming pared 3 bases from V and 4 bases from J, leaving 12 bases between.

The gene calls are TRBV12-3 or TRBV12-4 and TRBJ2-5; 14 bases line up with TRBD2. J lost 1 base, V lost 5 bases, and 9 bases had no gene match. This CDR3 spans 18 amino acids. CDR3 sequence (DNA): TGTGCCAGCAGTAACCGACTAGCGGGGGGGGATCCCCAAGAGACCCAGTACTTC. It yields the protein CASSNRLAGGDPQETQYF.